One and the same sample provided the 22 T cell receptor beta chains below, sequenced in a study of chemoradiotherapy in HPV16-positive cancers. Sequencing was performed with immunoSEQ multiplex PCR; in TCRdb, only in-frame clones are kept and a portion is missing. The data contain some 5,000 clones, around 88% of them seen just once; the ten biggest clones take up about 8.7%. The sequencing here drew on tumor tissue, taken from a patient who underwent chemoradiotherapy. The source is a human donor with HPV-associated anogenital cancer.

This chain links TRBV7-9 with TRBJ2-1; D not certain. Per germline, CDR1 SEHNR and CDR2 FQNEAQ (reference sequence). The CDR3 extends over 15 amino acids. Trimming took 0 bases from V and 5 from J, leaving 11 bases between them. The CDR3 DNA reads as TGTGCCAGCAGCTTAGCGCGACCCAGGCACAATGAGCAGTTCTTC. It codes for CASSLARPRHNEQFF.

The chain is built from TRBV28 and TRBJ2-1; 10 nucleotides agree with TRBD2. The CDR3 has 18 amino acids. Trimming cost V 2 bases and J 6 bases; bases outside gene matches: 13. Germline loops: CDR1 MDHEN, CDR2 SYDVKM. The CDR3 here is CASSLGQPLAGASNEQFF. DNA for the CDR3: TGTGCCAGCAGTTTAGGACAGCCCCTAGCGGGAGCCAGCAATGAGCAGTTCTTC.

The gene calls are TRBV7-9 and TRBJ2-3; 10 bases agree with TRBD1. The CDR3 runs 16 residues. The germline V gene has CDR1 SEHNR and CDR2 FQNEAQ (reference sequence). The J segment lost 4 bases and the V segment lost 5 bases, leaving 9 bases of the junction unmatched. DNA for the CDR3: TGTGCCAGCAGCGCACCCGGGACAGGGGTTGCAGATACGCAGTATTTT. Encoded protein: CASSAPGTGVADTQYF.

V is TRBV19 and J is TRBJ2-7; D gene uncertain. V gave up 2 bases and J gave up 5 bases, with 10 bases separating them. This CDR3 has 13 residues. CDR1 LNHDA and CDR2 SQIVND come from the germline V gene (reference sequence). The CDR3 spells CASSIFPTDEQYF. In nucleotides, the CDR3 is TGTGCCAGTAGTATATTCCCAACCGACGAGCAGTACTTC.

The CDR3 region is CASTLPKWQGDNEQFF. The CDR3, as DNA: TGTGCCAGCACCCTCCCCAAATGGCAGGGAGACAATGAGCAGTTCTTC. The gene calls are TRBV7-2 and TRBJ2-1; possibly TRBD1 or TRBD2 for D (5 bases each). The V gene's germline CDR1 is SGHTA and CDR2 FQGNSA. This CDR3 spans 16 amino acids. V gave up 7 bases and J gave up 5 bases, with 21 bases separating them. The entire variable domain, with the rest obtained from reference TRBV7-2 and TRBJ2-1, is as follows: GAGVSQSPSNKVTEKGKDVELRCDPISGHTALYWYRQSLGQGLEFLIYFQGNSAPDKSGLPSDRFSAERTGGSVSTLTIQRTQQEDSAVYLCASTLPKWQGDNEQFFGPGTRLTVL.

This CDR3 is CASSLGQGDEKLFF. In DNA form, the CDR3 reads TGCGCCAGCAGCCTAGGACAGGGCGATGAAAAACTGTTTTTT. The chain has TRBV4-3 and TRBJ1-4, with 8 bases aligning to TRBD1. The J segment lost 6 bases and the V segment lost 4 bases, leaving 4 bases of the junction unmatched. The CDR3 runs 14 residues. CDR1 LGHNA and CDR2 YSLEER come from the germline V gene.

The rearrangement uses TRBV18 and TRBJ2-1; 10 positions match TRBD2. CDR1 is KGHSH and CDR2 is LQKENI in the germline V gene. V trimming: 3 bases; J trimming: 7 bases; junction bases outside the gene matches: 9. The CDR3 has 16 amino acids. CDR3 bases: TGTGCCAGCTCACCCATACATTTTAGCGGGAGGAATGAGCAGTTCTTC. It is translated as CASSPIHFSGRNEQFF.

The chain has TRBV6-5 and TRBJ1-1, with 7 nucleotides matching TRBD1. The junction had 1 base not matched to a gene; V was cut back by 2 bases and J by 4 bases. The CDR3 contains 13 residues. CDR1 MNHEY and CDR2 SVGAGI come from the germline V gene. CDR3 nucleotide sequence: TGTGCCAGCAGTTACCGACAGGGCACTGAAGCTTTCTTT. Translating gives CASSYRQGTEAFF.

The V gene is TRBV7-9, the J gene TRBJ2-5; D uncertain. Trimming took 2 bases from V and 2 from J, leaving 15 bases between them. CDR3 length: 16 residues. Germline CDR1 SEHNR, CDR2 FQNEAQ (reference sequence). The CDR3 DNA sequence: TGTGCCAGCAGCTTAAGAGGCGCAGACAAGCAAGAGACCCAGTACTTC. This codes for CASSLRGADKQETQYF. The full variable domain, with the rest looked up from reference TRBV7-9 and TRBJ2-5, is DTGVSQNPRHKITKRGQNVTFRCDPISEHNRLYWYRQTLGQGPEFLTYFQNEAQLEKSRLLSDRFSAERPKGSFSTLEIQRTEQGDSAMYLCASSLRGADKQETQYFGPGTRLLVL.

The rearrangement links TRBV2 to TRBJ1-5, with 11 bases matching TRBD1. CDR1 SNHLY and CDR2 FYNNEI come from the germline V gene. With 8 bases clipped from V and 1 base from J, the junction kept 10 bases outside the gene matches. The CDR3 contains 17 residues. The CDR3 DNA is TGTGCCAGCTGTCGGGACAGGGGGGTAATAAGCAATCAGCCCCAGCATTTT. It is translated as CASCRDRGVISNQPQHF.

The chain carries TRBV6-1 and TRBJ2-5; 10 bases fit TRBD2. The CDR3 spans 16 residues. Germline V gene data show CDR1 as MNHNS and CDR2 as SASEGT. V shed 3 bases, J shed 5 bases, and the junction held 9 bases outside the gene matches. CDR3 in DNA: TGTGCCAGCAGTGACCCTAGCGGGAGTGTGTGGGAGACCCAGTACTTC. Translated: CASSDPSGSVWETQYF.

The chain employs TRBV9 and TRBJ2-7; 13 bases match TRBD2. This CDR3 contains 17 residues. CDR1 is SGDLS, CDR2 YYNGEE, per germline. Trimming took 4 bases from V and 0 from J; bases not matched to a gene: 7. The CDR3 DNA sequence: TGTGCCAGCAGCCCCGGACTAGCGGGGGACTCCTCCTACGAGCAGTACTTC. It codes for CASSPGLAGDSSYEQYF.

The V and J genes are TRBV7-9 and TRBJ1-1; D may be TRBD1 (5 bases). The germline CDR1 and CDR2 sequences are SEHNR and FQNEAQ (reference sequence). V was clipped by 5 bases and J by 0 bases, with 13 bases between them. CDR3 size: 15 residues. The CDR3 region is CASSHRQGLNTEAFF. The CDR3 DNA is TGTGCCAGCAGCCATCGGCAGGGCTTGAACACTGAAGCTTTCTTT. Variable domain in full (rest from reference TRBV7-9 and TRBJ1-1): DTGVSQNPRHKITKRGQNVTFRCDPISEHNRLYWYRQTLGQGPEFLTYFQNEAQLEKSRLLSDRFSAERPKGSFSTLEIQRTEQGDSAMYLCASSHRQGLNTEAFFGQGTRLTVV.

The chain carries TRBV9 and TRBJ1-1, with 8 bases that match TRBD1. Germline values: CDR1 SGDLS, CDR2 YYNGEE. The CDR3 contains 16 residues. With 0 bases clipped from V and 6 bases from J, the junction kept 10 bases outside the gene matches. The CDR3 DNA is TGTGCCAGCAGCGTAGCGCCGACAGGGGCCCTTTCTGAAGCTTTCTTT. Encoded protein: CASSVAPTGALSEAFF.

The CDR3 sequence: CASSSAGLHTDTQYF. In nucleotides, the CDR3 is TGTGCCAGCAGCTCCGCGGGACTCCACACAGATACGCAGTATTTT. The gene calls are TRBV5-4 and TRBJ2-3, with TRBD2 as a possible D gene (6 bases). The CDR3 sequence is 15 residues long. Looked up from germline, CDR1 is SGHNT and CDR2 is YYREEE (reference sequence). V lost 3 bases and J lost 2, with 13 bases in between.

J is TRBJ2-3 and V is TRBV30; D possibly corresponds to TRBD1 (5 bases). Germline CDR1 and CDR2: GTSNPN and SVGIG (reference sequence). The CDR3 sequence is 13 residues long. The V end was cut by 0 bases, the J end by 4 bases, with 8 bases between. The CDR3 nucleotides are TGTGCCTGGAGTGTAAGGGGCGCAGATACGCAGTATTTT. This gives the protein CAWSVRGADTQYF.

The J gene is TRBJ2-2, the V gene TRBV11-1, with 8 nucleotides matching TRBD1. This CDR3 comprises 13 residues. J was trimmed by 4 bases and V by 10 bases; bases with no gene match: 5. The germline gives CDR1 SGHAT, CDR2 FQDESV (reference sequence). CDR3 sequence: CATATGVTGELFF. Here the CDR3 DNA reads TGTGCCACCGCGACAGGGGTCACCGGGGAGCTGTTTTTT.

The genes are TRBV7-3 and TRBJ2-3; TRBD2 aligns across 9 bases. The junction had 7 bases not matched to a gene; V was cut back by 5 bases and J by 1 base. The CDR3 runs to 16 residues. The germline CDR1 and CDR2 sequences are SGHTA and FQGTGA. CDR3 DNA: TGTGCCAGCAGCCGAGGGGTAGCGGGGGGCACAGATACGCAGTATTTT. Residues: CASSRGVAGGTDTQYF.

The chain recombines TRBV30 with TRBJ1-1, with D possibly TRBD1 on 6 matching bases. V lost 4 bases, J lost 1 base, and 13 bases lay in between. CDR3 size: 14 residues. Germline lookup yields CDR1 GTSNPN and CDR2 SVGIG (reference sequence). The DNA for the CDR3 is TGTGCCTGGATGGTTGGGGGCAGGAACACTGAAGCTTTCTTT. The encoded protein is CAWMVGGRNTEAFF.

The chain uses TRBV2 and TRBJ1-5, with D tentatively TRBD1 (5 bases). Deletions cut 2 bases from V and 0 bases from J, with 8 bases between. Per germline, CDR1 SNHLY and CDR2 FYNNEI. The CDR3 has 15 amino acids. The CDR3 DNA reads as TGTGCCAGCAGTGAACGAGGGGCTAGCAATCAGCCCCAGCATTTT. It encodes CASSERGASNQPQHF.

The V call is TRBV7-2, the J call TRBJ1-5, with D maybe TRBD1 (5 bases). The CDR3 consists of 16 residues. The germline CDR1 and CDR2 sequences are SGHTA and FQGNSA. The V end lost 1 base, the J end lost 3 bases, and 13 bases lay between the germline ends. CDR3: CASSLVRKGSNQPQHF. The CDR3, as DNA: TGTGCCAGCAGCTTAGTTCGGAAGGGGTCCAATCAGCCCCAGCATTTT.

The chain is built from TRBV27 and TRBJ2-3, with D possibly TRBD1 on 5 matching bases. Germline assignment: CDR1 MNHEY and CDR2 SMNVEV (reference sequence). The CDR3 totals 15 residues. V lost 2 bases and J lost 2, with 11 bases in between. CDR3: CASSLVQGITDTQYF. For the CDR3, the DNA is TGTGCCAGCAGTTTAGTCCAGGGTATCACAGATACGCAGTATTTT.